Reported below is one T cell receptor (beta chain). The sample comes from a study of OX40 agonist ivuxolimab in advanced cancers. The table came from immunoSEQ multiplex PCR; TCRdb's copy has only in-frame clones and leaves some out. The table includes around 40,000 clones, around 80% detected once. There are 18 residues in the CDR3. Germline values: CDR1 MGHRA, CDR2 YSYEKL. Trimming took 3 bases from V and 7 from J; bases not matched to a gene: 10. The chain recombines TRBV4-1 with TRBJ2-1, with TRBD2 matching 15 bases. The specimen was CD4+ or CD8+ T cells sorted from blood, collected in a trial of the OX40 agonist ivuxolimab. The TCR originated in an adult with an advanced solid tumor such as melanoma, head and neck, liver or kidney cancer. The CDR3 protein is CASSQGQVGTSGRNEQFF. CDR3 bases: TGCGCCAGCAGCCAGGGGCAGGTCGGGACTAGCGGGAGGAATGAGCAGTTCTTC.